Described below is a single T cell receptor beta chain sequence and its context. Its antigen is still unknown. This entry belongs to a study of immune evolution from preneoplasia to lung adenocarcinoma. Overall study results and limits: Later-stage lesions seemingly showed higher T cell density and diversity than normal lung.

Data came from immunoSEQ multiplex PCR; TCRdb stores just in-frame clones and leaves some out. The table records a few thousand clones, over 80% of them present only once. The V gene's germline CDR1 is SGHAT and CDR2 FQNNGV. This CDR3 spans 15 amino acids. With 0 bases removed from V and 6 bases from J, the gap between germline ends came to 11 bases. This chain connects TRBV11-2 to TRBJ2-2, with a possible D match to TRBD2 (5 bases). The sample was FFPE minimally invasive lung adenocarcinoma tissue. The clonotype comes from a person aged 55-80 years with lung adenocarcinoma. For the CDR3, the DNA is TGTGCCAGCAGCTTAGAAAGGAGGCGGGCCGGGGAGCTGTTTTTT. Residues: CASSLERRRAGELFF.